This record looks at one T cell receptor (beta chain) sequence and its context. Produced via immunoSEQ multiplex PCR; TCRdb's table is partial and in-frame only. The sample lists 85,000 to 120,000 clones, 70% to 80% occurring once. From germline, CDR1 is SNHLY and CDR2 FYNNEI. The CDR3 is 14 amino acids. V was shortened by 3 bases and J by 7 bases, with 10 bases between the two germline ends. These data belong to a study of blood T cell repertoires in COVID-19. The wider study: PBMCs, B-cell-depleted T cells, or T cells provided the cDNA or gDNA that made up the material.

The sequenced sample consisted of peripheral blood. The TCR comes from a human donor with acute or convalescent COVID-19. The donor label of this sample is uncertain. J is TRBJ1-6 and V is TRBV2; D is possibly TRBD1 (5 bases). The CDR3: CASSDRVSNSPLHF. CDR3 coding DNA: TGTGCCAGCAGTGACAGGGTGAGCAATTCACCCCTCCACTTT.